This paragraph covers one T cell receptor beta chain sequence. Antigen: not known. This specimen belongs to a study of shared clonotypes between healthy human individuals. CDR1 is SGHRS, CDR2 YFSETQ, per germline. The CDR3 is 18 amino acids. Trimming removed 0 bases at V and 1 base at J, with 16 bases between. Study-level points and caveats: Read depth was anticipated to influence clonotype sharing among donors.

Libraries were prepared by immunoSEQ multiplex PCR; TCRdb keeps only in-frame clonotypes and omits some of them. This table has approximately 1.5 million clones, 98% appearing once. Sequenced material: naive CD4+ T cells sorted from blood. Subset indicated: CD45RA+ positively selected. The chain joins TRBV5-1 to TRBJ2-2; a possible D gene is TRBD1 (5 bases). The source is a man aged 25-45 years in good health. Here the CDR3 DNA reads TGCGCCAGCAGCTTGGCCCCGACAGACAGCTTGAACACCGGGGAGCTGTTTTTT. Its translation: CASSLAPTDSLNTGELFF. The variable domain in full, completed from reference TRBV5-1 and TRBJ2-2, reads KAGVTQTPRYLIKTRGQQVTLSCSPISGHRSVSWYQQTPGQGLQFLFEYFSETQRNKGNFPGRFSGRQFSNSRSEMNVSTLELGDSALYLCASSLAPTDSLNTGELFFGEGSRLTVL.